Listed below are T cell receptor beta chains from one sample, sequenced in a study of graft-versus-host responses after intestinal transplantation. Here immunoSEQ multiplex PCR was the method, and the copy in TCRdb shows in-frame clones only, minus some. Of tens of thousands of clones in the sample, 92% were seen once. No antigen has been identified for these receptors. The specimen comprised unstimulated CD4+ T cells sorted from spleen or lymph node cells, sampled before intestinal transplant. Receptors originate from a human donor who received an intestinal transplant. Each CDR3 is given without its conserved first and last residue. Clone sizes are given selectively: once, few, many, or a class where the clone is expanded.

TRBV5-5,NA,ASSPAGTGNNEQF
TRBV18,NA,ASSPLGQGRTEAF
TRBV5-1,NA,ASQDLSGAGELF
TRBV7-8,NA,ASSLIEPSGRAHEQF
TRBV10-3,NA,AISERGQGRRIQY
TRBV5-1,NA,ASSGGALEKLF
TRBV5-6,once,ASSSRQVGHRF
TRBV4-1,NA,ASSQDFPATDTQY
TRBV19,NA,ASRQVGSPMNTEAF
TRBV19,NA,ASRTGGGPNQPQH
TRBV5-6,NA,ASSSSGLNTDTQY
TRBV9,NA,ASSRTRQGHGELF
TRBV7-3,NA,ASSLRLAGNTGELF
TRBV28,NA,ARSGGGMVKGYT
TRBV4-2,NA,ASSQVGLAGASSGANVLT
TRBV19,NA,ASSTRDRAGQNIQY
TRBV4-1,NA,ASSRSGQGSYEQY
TRBV5-5,few,ASSLGMGLWNTEAF
TRBV2,NA,ASSEEWGGYT
TRBV28,NA,ASSLGTSSYNEQF
TRBV5-1,NA,ASSSTGNYGYT
TRBV5-1,NA,ASSFSGTSGTGELF
TRBV19,NA,ASSIGRLLTDTQY
TRBV29-1,NA,SVGDRGTEAF
TRBV10-1,once,ASSASGGLTEAF
TRBV19,NA,ATLPPSGRRKSGANVLT
TRBV10-2,NA,ASRSGLLNEQF
TRBV5-1,NA,ASSLGPTGTSTDTQY
TRBV6-6,NA,ASSRKRSSYNEQF
TRBV2,NA,ASSPTRGWYEQY
TRBV11-2,NA,ASSFRSYEQY
TRBV6-1,few,ASSDAGNEQF
TRBV11-2,NA,ASSFEGIGPAF
TRBV6-1,NA,AIRAGQGGEKLF
TRBV27,NA,ASSPRNSYEQY
TRBV28,NA,ASNEGQGGYEQY
TRBV19,NA,ASKVQDNQPQH
TRBV6-6,once,ASSYSRTPYEQY
TRBV5-4,NA,ASSLLHQSDTQY
TRBV19,NA,ASSIWTSGRWTGRTDTQY
TRBV6-5,NA,ASRYGGSSYEQY
TRBV9,few,ASSRGTGGYMAEQY
TRBV7-9,NA,ASSPANLLIGGYT
TRBV27,NA,ASSLVGQGVSNQPQH
TRBV2,NA,ASGRMRSGANVLT
TRBV19,NA,ASSIQQDYQPQH
TRBV14,NA,ASSHYRSGNTDTQY
TRBV18,NA,ASSPPAGREAIQY
TRBV6-5,NA,ASSRDTLEQY
TRBV5-1,NA,ASSTGLAETSTDTQY
TRBV10-3,NA,AISATGPNTGELF
TRBV28,NA,ASRLRVTGVNSNQPQH
TRBV5-6,NA,ASSSRVGEDTQY
TRBV21-1,NA,ASSFRTSGNTGELF
TRBV27,NA,ASSLTGWAGNTIY
TRBV7-2,NA,ASSQRQGWGEQY
TRBV9,NA,ASSVSTSGATGELF
TRBV7-8,once,ASSLFGLTADQPQH